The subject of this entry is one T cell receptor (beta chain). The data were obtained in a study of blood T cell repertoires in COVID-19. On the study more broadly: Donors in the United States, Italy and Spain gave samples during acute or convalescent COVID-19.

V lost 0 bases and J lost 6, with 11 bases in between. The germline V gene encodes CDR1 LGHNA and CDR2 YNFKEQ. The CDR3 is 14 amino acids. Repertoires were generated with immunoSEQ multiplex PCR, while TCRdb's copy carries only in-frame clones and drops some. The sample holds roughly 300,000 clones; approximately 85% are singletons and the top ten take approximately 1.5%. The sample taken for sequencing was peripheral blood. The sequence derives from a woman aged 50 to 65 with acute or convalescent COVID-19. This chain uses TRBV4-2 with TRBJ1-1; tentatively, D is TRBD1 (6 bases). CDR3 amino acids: CASSQDAGAAEAFF. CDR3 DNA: TGTGCCAGCAGCCAAGACGCAGGGGCCGCTGAAGCTTTCTTT.